This T cell receptor (beta chain) was captured in a study of shared clonotypes between healthy human individuals. The method was immunoSEQ multiplex PCR; TCRdb's version includes in-frame clones alone and lacks a portion of them. This sample has around 2,000,000 clones, with 85% to 95% found just once. Source material: naive CD4+ T cells sorted from blood. The subset was: CD45RA+ positively selected. The TCR comes from a man aged 18-30 years in good health.

The CDR3 DNA reads as TGCGCCAGCAGCCCAGGGGGAGGGTTACACGAGCAGTACTTC. Protein product: CASSPGGGLHEQYF. V gene TRBV5-1 combines with J gene TRBJ2-7, with D perhaps given as TRBD1 or TRBD2 (7 bases each). The CDR3 runs 14 residues. V dropped 4 bases and J dropped 5 bases, with 16 bases sitting between them. Per the germline V gene, CDR1 is SGHRS and CDR2 is YFSETQ.